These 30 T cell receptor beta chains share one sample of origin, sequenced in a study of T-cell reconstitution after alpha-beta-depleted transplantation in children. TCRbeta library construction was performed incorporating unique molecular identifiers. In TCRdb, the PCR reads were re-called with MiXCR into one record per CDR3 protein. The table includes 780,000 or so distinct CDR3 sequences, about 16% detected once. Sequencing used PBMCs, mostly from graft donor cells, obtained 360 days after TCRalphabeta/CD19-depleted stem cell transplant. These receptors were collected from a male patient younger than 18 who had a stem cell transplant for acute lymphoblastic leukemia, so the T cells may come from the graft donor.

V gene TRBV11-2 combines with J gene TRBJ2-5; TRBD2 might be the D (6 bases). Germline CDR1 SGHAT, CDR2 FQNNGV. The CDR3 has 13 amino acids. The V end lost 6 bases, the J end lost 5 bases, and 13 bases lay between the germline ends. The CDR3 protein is CASRVGGAETQYF. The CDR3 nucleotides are TGTGCCAGCAGGGTAGGCGGGGCGGAGACCCAGTACTTC.

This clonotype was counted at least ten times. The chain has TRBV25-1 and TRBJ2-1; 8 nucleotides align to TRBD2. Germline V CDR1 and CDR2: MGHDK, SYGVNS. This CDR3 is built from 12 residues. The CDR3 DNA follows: TGTGCAGCGGGGGCGGGTCGCAATGAGCAGTTCTTC. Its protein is CAAGAGRNEQFF.

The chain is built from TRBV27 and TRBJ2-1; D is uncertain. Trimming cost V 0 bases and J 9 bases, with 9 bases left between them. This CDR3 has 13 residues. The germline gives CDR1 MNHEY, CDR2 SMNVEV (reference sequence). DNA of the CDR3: TGTGCCAGCAGTTTATCGCGGTATACTGAGCAGTTCTTC. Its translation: CASSLSRYTEQFF.

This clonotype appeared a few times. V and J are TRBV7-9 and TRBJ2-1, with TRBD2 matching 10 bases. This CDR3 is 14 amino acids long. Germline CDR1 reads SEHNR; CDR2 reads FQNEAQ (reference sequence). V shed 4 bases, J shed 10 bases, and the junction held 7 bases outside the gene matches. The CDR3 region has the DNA TGTGCCAGCAGCTCAGCGGGAGGGCCATGGGAGCAGTTCTTC. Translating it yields CASSSAGGPWEQFF.

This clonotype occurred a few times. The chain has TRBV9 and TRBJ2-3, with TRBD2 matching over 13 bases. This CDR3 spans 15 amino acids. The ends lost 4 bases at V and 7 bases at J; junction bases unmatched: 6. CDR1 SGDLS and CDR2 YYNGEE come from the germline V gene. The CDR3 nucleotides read TGTGCCAGCAGCCTTGGACTAGCGGGAGAACATACGCAGTATTTT. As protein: CASSLGLAGEHTQYF.

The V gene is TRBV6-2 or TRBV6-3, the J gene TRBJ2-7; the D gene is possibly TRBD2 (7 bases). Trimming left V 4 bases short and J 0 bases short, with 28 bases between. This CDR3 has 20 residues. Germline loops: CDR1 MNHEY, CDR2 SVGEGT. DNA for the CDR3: TGTGCCAGCAGTTCCAGGGGTGCGGGGGCGGGACAATTGAGCTCCTACGAGCAGTACTTC. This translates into CASSSRGAGAGQLSSYEQYF.

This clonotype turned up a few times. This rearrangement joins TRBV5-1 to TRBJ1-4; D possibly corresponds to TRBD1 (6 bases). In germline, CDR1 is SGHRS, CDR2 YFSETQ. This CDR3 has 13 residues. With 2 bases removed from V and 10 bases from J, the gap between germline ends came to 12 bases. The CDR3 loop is CASSLQGRGKLFF. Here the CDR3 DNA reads TGCGCCAGCAGCTTACAGGGTAGGGGAAAACTGTTTTTT.

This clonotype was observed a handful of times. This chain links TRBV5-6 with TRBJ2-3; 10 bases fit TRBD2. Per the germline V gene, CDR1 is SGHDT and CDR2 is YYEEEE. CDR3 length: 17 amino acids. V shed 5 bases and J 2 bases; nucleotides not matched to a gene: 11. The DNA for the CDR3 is TGTGCCAGCAGTTCTCAACCGGGACTAGCGCCCACAGATACGCAGTATTTT. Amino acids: CASSSQPGLAPTDTQYF.

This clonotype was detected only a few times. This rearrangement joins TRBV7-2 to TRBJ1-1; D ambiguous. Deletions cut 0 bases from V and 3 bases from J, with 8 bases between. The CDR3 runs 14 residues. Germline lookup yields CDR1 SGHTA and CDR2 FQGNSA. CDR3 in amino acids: CASSLALMYTEAFF. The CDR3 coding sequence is TGTGCCAGCAGCTTAGCCCTCATGTACACTGAAGCTTTCTTT.

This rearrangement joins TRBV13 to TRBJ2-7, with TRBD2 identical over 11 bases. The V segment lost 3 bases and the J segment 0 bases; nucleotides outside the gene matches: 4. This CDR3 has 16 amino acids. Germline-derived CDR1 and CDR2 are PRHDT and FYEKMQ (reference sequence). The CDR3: CASSFGTSGRSYEQYF. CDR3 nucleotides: TGTGCCAGCAGCTTTGGGACTAGCGGACGCTCCTACGAGCAGTACTTC. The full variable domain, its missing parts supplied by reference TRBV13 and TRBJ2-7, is AAGVIQSPRHLIKEKRETATLKCYPIPRHDTVYWYQQGPGQDPQFLISFYEKMQSDKGSIPDRFSAQQFSDYHSELNMSSLELGDSALYFCASSFGTSGRSYEQYFGPGTRLTVT.

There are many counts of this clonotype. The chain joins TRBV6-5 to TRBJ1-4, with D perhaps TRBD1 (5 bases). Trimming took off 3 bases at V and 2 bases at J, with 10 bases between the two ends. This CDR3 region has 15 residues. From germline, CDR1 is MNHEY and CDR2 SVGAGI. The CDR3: CASSYGGHTNEKLFF. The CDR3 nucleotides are TGTGCCAGCAGTTATGGGGGTCACACTAATGAAAAACTGTTTTTT.

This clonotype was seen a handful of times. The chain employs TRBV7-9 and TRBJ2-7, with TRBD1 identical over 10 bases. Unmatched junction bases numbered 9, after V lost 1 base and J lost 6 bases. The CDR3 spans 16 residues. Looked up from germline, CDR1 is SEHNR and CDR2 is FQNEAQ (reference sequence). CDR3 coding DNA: TGTGCCAGCAGCTTAGGAGGCCCCGGGACAGGGGTCGAGCAGTACTTC. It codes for CASSLGGPGTGVEQYF. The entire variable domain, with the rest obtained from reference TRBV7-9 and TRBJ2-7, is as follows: DTGVSQNPRHKITKRGQNVTFRCDPISEHNRLYWYRQTLGQGPEFLTYFQNEAQLEKSRLLSDRFSAERPKGSFSTLEIQRTEQGDSAMYLCASSLGGPGTGVEQYFGPGTRLTVT.

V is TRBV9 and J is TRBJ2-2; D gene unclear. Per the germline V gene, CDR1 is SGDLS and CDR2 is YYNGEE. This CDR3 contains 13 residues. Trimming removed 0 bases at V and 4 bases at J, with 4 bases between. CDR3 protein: CASSVDFTGELFF. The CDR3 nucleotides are TGTGCCAGCAGCGTAGACTTCACCGGGGAGCTGTTTTTT.

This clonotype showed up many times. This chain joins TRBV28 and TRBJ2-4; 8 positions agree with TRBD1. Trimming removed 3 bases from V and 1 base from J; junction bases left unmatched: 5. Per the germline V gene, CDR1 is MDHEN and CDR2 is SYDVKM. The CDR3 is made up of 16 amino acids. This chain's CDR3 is CASSLVGDRAKNIQYF. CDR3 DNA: TGTGCCAGCAGTTTGGTGGGGGACAGGGCCAAAAACATTCAGTACTTC.

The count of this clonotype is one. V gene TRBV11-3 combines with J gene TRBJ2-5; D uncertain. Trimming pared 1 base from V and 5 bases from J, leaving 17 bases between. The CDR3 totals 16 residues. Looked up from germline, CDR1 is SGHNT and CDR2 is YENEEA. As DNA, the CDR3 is TGTGCCAGCAGCTTAGGGTCGGTTGGGCTGCGGGAGACCCAGTACTTC. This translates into CASSLGSVGLRETQYF.

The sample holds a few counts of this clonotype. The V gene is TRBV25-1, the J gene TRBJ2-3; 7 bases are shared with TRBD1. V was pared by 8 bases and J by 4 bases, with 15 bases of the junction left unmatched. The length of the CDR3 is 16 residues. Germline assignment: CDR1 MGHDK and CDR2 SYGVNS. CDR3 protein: CASSPHRGVLPDTQYF. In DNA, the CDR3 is TGTGCCAGCTCCCCCCACAGGGGCGTCCTTCCAGATACGCAGTATTTT.

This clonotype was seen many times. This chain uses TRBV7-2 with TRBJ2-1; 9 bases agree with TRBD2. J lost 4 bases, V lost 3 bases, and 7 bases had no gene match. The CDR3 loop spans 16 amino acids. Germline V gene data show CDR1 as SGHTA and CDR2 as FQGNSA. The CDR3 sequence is CASSLVLAGVYNEQFF. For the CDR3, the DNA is TGTGCCAGCAGCTTGGTCTTAGCGGGAGTATACAATGAGCAGTTCTTC.

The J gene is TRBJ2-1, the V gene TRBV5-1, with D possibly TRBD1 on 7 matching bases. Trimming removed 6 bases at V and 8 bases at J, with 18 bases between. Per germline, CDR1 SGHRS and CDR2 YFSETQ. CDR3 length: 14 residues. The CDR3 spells CASKRQGGVDEQFF. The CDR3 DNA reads TGCGCCAGCAAGAGGCAGGGGGGCGTCGATGAGCAGTTCTTC. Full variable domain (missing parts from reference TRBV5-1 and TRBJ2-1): KAGVTQTPRYLIKTRGQQVTLSCSPISGHRSVSWYQQTPGQGLQFLFEYFSETQRNKGNFPGRFSGRQFSNSRSEMNVSTLELGDSALYLCASKRQGGVDEQFFGPGTRLTVL.

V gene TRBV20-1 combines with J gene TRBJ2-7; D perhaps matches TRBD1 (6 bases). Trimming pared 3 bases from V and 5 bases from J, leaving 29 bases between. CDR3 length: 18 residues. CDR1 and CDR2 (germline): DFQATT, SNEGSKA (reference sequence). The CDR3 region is CSASQTLLVLEDSHEQYF. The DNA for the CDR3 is TGCAGTGCTAGCCAAACCCTTTTAGTCCTTGAGGACAGTCACGAGCAGTACTTC.

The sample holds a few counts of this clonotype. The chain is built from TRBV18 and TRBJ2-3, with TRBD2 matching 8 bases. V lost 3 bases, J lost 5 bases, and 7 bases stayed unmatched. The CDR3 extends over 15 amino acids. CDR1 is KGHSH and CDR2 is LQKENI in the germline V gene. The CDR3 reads CASSPGGGSRDTQYF. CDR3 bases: TGTGCCAGCTCACCCGGGGGGGGATCACGAGATACGCAGTATTTT. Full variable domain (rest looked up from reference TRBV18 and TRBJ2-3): NAGVMQNPRHLVRRRGQEARLRCSPMKGHSHVYWYRQLPEEGLKFMVYLQKENIIDESGMPKERFSAEFPKEGPSILRIQQVVRGDSAAYFCASSPGGGSRDTQYFGPGTRLTVL.

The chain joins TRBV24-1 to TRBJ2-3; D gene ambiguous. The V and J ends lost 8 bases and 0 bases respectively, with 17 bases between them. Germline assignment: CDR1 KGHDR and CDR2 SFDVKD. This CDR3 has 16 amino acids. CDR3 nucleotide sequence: TGTGCCACCATCTTCGAGCCCCCAGCTAGCACAGATACGCAGTATTTT. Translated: CATIFEPPASTDTQYF.

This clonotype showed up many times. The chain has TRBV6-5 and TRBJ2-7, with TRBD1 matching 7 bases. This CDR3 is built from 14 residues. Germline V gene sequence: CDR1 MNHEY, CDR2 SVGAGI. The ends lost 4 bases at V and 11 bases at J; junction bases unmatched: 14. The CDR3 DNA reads TGTGCCAGCAGTTTCGATACAGGGGCCTCTATGGAGTACTTC. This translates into CASSFDTGASMEYF.

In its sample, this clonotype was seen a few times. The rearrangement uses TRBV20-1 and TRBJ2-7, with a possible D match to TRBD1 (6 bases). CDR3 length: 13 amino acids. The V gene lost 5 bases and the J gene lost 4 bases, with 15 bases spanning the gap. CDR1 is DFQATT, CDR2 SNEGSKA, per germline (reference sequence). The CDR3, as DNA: TGCAGTGCTCGCGCCGGACAGAGGTACGAGCAGTACTTC. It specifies CSARAGQRYEQYF.

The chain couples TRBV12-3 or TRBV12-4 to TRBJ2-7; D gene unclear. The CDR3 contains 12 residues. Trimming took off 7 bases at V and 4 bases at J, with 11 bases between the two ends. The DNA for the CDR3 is TGTGCCAGCACCTCGATAATGTACGAGCAGTACTTC. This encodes CASTSIMYEQYF.

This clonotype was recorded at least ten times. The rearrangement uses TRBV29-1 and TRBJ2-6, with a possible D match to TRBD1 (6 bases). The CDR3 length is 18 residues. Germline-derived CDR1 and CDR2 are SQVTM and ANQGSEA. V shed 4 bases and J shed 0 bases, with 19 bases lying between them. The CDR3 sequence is CSVGVLGQSSSGANVLTF. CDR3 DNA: TGCAGCGTTGGAGTGCTCGGACAGTCTAGCTCTGGGGCCAACGTCCTGACTTTC. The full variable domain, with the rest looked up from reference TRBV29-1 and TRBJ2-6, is SAVISQKPSRDICQRGTSLTIQCQVDSQVTMMFWYRQQPGQSLTLIATANQGSEATYESGFVIDKFPISRPNLTFSTLTVSNMSPEDSSIYLCSVGVLGQSSSGANVLTFGAGSRLTVL.

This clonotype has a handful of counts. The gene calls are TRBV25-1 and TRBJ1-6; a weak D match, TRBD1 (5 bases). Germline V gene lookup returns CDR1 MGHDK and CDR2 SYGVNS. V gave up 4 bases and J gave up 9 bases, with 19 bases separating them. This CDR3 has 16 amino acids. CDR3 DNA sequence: TGTGCCAGCAGTGGGTTTCCCGGGACCAGGAGTTCACCCCTCCACTTT. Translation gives CASSGFPGTRSSPLHF. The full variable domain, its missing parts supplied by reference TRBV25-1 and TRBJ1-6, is EADIYQTPRYLVIGTGKKITLECSQTMGHDKMYWYQQDPGMELHLIHYSYGVNSTEKGDLSSESTVSRIRTEHFPLTLESARPSHTSQYLCASSGFPGTRSSPLHFGNGTRLTVT.

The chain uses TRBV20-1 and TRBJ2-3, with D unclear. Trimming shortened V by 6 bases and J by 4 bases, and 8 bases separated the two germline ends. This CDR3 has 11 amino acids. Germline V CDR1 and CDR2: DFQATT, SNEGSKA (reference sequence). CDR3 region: CSALLPDTQYF. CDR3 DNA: TGCAGTGCCCTTTTACCAGATACGCAGTATTTT.

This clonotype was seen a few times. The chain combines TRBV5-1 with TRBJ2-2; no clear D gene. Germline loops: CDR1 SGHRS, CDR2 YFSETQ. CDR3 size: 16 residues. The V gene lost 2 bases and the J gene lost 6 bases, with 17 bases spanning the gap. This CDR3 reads CASSFFGFNVAGELFF. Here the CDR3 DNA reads TGCGCCAGCAGCTTTTTTGGGTTTAACGTGGCCGGGGAGCTGTTTTTT.

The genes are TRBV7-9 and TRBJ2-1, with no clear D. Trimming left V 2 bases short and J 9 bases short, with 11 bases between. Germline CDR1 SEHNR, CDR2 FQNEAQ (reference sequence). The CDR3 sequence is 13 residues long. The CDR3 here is CASSLSNVGEQFF. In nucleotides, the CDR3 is TGTGCCAGCAGCTTAAGTAACGTCGGTGAGCAGTTCTTC.

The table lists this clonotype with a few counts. CDR3 DNA: TGCGCCAGCAGCTTTCTTCCCGGGCCGGACAGCACCTACGAGCAGTACTTC. Translating it yields CASSFLPGPDSTYEQYF. The genes are TRBV5-1 and TRBJ2-7; D may be TRBD1 (6 bases). CDR3 size: 17 residues. Germline V gene data show CDR1 as SGHRS and CDR2 as YFSETQ. The V and J ends lost 2 bases and 2 bases respectively, with 20 bases between them.